A single sample gave rise to the 2 T cell receptor beta chains below, sequenced in a study of CD8 T cells in Susac syndrome. Random hexamers served to reverse transcribe roughly 0.45 to 1 ug RNA. TCRdb independently ran MiXCR on the immunoSEQ multiplex PCR reads; one entry per CDR3 protein. The repertoire holds 130,000 or so distinct CDR3 sequences, with 75% to 90% as singletons. The sequenced material came from CD8+ T cells from PBMCs. All receptors come from a human donor with multiple sclerosis.

The chain combines TRBV7-2 with TRBJ1-1; D is ambiguous. Germline-derived CDR1 and CDR2 are SGHTA and FQGNSA. This CDR3 is built from 13 residues. Trimming stripped 1 base from V and 8 bases from J, with 11 bases between. The CDR3 is CASSLDLGSEAFF. CDR3 bases: TGTGCCAGCAGCTTAGATCTCGGTTCCGAAGCTTTCTTT.

The chain links TRBV5-1 to TRBJ1-1; no clear D. This CDR3 comprises 12 residues. Trimming removed 1 base at V and 6 bases at J, with 7 bases between. The germline CDR1 and CDR2 sequences are SGHRS and YFSETQ. In DNA form, the CDR3 reads TGCGCCAGCAGCTTGTCGCGGGCTGAAGCTTTCTTT. It specifies CASSLSRAEAFF.